Included here is one TCR beta chain sequence, with context. Its antigen is unidentified. Time point described: cycle 4 day 1 (C4D1), after about 6 weeks of nivolumab. Each patient experienced a relapse that followed autologous stem cell transplantation, and brentuximab vedotin exposure varied. Magnetic depletion of unwanted cells isolated CD4+ T cells from thawed PBMCs. The sample originates from a study of PD-1 blockade in classical Hodgkin lymphoma. The wider study: Intravenous infusions of nivolumab 3 mg/kg reached patients every 2 weeks.

The protocol was immunoSEQ multiplex PCR, while the TCRdb copy is restricted to in-frame clones and leaves out a portion. The sample lists fewer than 20,000 clones, roughly three quarters seen once, with around 1.9% in the top ten. Study results and caveats: What caused the repertoire differences, perhaps disease activity or prior therapy, remains undefined. Complete responders' baseline diversity resembled that of newly diagnosed patients. CD4+ TCR diversity, unlike CD8+, rose significantly by C4D1.

The clonotype was recovered from a human donor with classical Hodgkin lymphoma. The specimen comprised CD4+ T cells from blood, sampled before the fourth cycle of nivolumab.

The CDR3 sequence: CASSELSGRLQETQYF. The CDR3 DNA is TGTGCCAGCAGTGAACTGAGCGGGAGGCTCCAAGAGACCCAGTACTTC. J is TRBJ2-5 and V is TRBV6-1; 9 positions match TRBD2. V gave up 2 bases and J gave up 1 base; unmatched junction bases: 5. The CDR3 loop spans 16 amino acids. CDR1 MNHNS and CDR2 SASEGT come from the germline V gene.